This T cell receptor (beta chain) was sequenced during a study of tumor-infiltrating lymphocytes in oesophageal squamous cell carcinoma. The CDR3 sequence is 16 residues long. One entry per CDR3 protein results from TCRdb running MiXCR on the PCR reads. Found here are 9,900 or so distinct CDR3 sequences, approximately 59% of them singletons; the top ten hold 30% to 35%. Sequencing was carried out using esophageal tumor tissue. The sequence was obtained from a male donor with esophageal squamous cell carcinoma. The rearrangement links TRBV12-3 or TRBV12-4 to TRBJ2-5; 8 bases agree with TRBD2. The J call is in doubt because the DNA end fits TRBJ2-3 better. This CDR3 reads CASSFLRTSIPDTQYF. The CDR3 bases are TGTGCCAGCAGTTTCTTACGGACTAGCATTCCAGATACGCAGTATTTT.